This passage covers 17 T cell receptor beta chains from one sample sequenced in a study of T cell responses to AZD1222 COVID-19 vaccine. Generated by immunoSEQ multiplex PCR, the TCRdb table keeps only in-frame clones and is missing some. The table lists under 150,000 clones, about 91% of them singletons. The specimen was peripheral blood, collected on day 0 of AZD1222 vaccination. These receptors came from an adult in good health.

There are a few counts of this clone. The CDR3 DNA reads TGTGCCAGTAGTGCACAGGGGGCAGTCACTGAAGCTTTCTTT. Encoded protein: CASSAQGAVTEAFF. V and J are TRBV19 and TRBJ1-1; 9 bases are a match to TRBD1. Looked up from germline, CDR1 is LNHDA and CDR2 is SQIVND (reference sequence). After removal of 5 bases from V and 4 bases from J, the junction contained 5 bases not matched to a gene. This CDR3 has 14 amino acids. Filled out from reference TRBV19 and TRBJ1-1, the complete variable domain reads DGGITQSPKYLFRKEGQNVTLSCEQNLNHDAMYWYRQDPGQGLRLIYYSQIVNDFQKGDIAEGYSVSREKKESFPLTVTSAQKNPTAFYLCASSAQGAVTEAFFGQGTRLTVV.

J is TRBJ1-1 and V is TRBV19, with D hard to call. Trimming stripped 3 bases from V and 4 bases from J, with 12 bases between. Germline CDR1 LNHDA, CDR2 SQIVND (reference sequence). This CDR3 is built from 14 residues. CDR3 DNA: TGTGCCAGTAGTATCCAGGTCGGTAGCACTGAAGCTTTCTTT. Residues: CASSIQVGSTEAFF.

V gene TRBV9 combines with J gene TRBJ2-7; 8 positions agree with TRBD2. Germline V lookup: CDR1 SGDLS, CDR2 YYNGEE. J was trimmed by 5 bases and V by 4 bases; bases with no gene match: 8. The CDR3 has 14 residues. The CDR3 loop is CASSLGGAWHEQYF. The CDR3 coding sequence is TGTGCCAGCAGCCTCGGGGGGGCGTGGCACGAGCAGTACTTC. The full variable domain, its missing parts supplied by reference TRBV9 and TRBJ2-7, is DSGVTQTPKHLITATGQRVTLRCSPRSGDLSVYWYQQSLDQGLQFLIQYYNGEERAKGNILERFSAQQFPDLHSELNLSSLELGDSALYFCASSLGGAWHEQYFGPGTRLTVT.

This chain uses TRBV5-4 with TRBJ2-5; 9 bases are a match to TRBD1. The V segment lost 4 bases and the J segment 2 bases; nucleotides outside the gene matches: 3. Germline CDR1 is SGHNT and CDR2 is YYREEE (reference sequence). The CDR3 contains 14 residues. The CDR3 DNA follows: TGTGCCAGCAGCCGGACAGGGGCTCAAGAGACCCAGTACTTC. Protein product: CASSRTGAQETQYF.

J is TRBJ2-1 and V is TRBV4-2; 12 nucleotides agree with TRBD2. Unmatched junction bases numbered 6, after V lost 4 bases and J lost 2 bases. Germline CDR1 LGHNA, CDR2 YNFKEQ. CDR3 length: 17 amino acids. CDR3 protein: CASSLRTSGETYNEQFF. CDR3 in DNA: TGTGCCAGCAGCCTTAGGACTAGCGGGGAGACCTACAATGAGCAGTTCTTC.

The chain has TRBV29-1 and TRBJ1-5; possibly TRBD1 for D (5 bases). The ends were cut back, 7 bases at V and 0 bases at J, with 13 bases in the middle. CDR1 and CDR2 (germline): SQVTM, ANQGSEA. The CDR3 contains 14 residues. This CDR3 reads CSAAQGSSNQPQHF. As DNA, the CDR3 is TGCAGCGCAGCGCAGGGAAGTAGCAATCAGCCCCAGCATTTT.

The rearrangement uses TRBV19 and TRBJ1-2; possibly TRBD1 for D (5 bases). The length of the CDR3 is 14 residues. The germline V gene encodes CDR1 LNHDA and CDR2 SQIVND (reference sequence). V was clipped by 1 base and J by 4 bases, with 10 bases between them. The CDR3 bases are TGTGCCAGTAGTATAGGGGCAACAGGCTATGGCTACACCTTC. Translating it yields CASSIGATGYGYTF.

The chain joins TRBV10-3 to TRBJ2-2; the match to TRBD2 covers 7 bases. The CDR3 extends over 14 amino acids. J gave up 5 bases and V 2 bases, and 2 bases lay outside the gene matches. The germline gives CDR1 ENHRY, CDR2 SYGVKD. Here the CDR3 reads CAISETGGTGELFF. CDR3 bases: TGTGCCATCAGTGAGACGGGGGGAACCGGGGAGCTGTTTTTT.

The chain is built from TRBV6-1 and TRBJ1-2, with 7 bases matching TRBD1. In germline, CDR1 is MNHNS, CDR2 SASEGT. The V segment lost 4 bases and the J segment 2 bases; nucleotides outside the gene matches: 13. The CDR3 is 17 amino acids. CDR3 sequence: CASSVKAWDRFNYGYTF. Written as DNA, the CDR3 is TGTGCCAGCAGTGTAAAGGCCTGGGACAGATTCAACTATGGCTACACCTTC.

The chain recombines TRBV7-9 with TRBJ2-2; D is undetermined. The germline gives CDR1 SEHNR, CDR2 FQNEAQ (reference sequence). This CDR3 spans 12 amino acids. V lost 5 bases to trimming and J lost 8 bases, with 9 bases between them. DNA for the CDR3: TGTGCCAGCAGCGAGCGTATAGGGGAGCTGTTTTTT. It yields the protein CASSERIGELFF.

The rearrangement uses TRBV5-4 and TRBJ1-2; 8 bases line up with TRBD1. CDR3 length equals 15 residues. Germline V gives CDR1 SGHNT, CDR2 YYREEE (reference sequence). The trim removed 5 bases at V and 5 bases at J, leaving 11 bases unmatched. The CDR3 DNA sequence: TGTGCCAGCAGTTCTTCTGGGACAGGACCTTATGGCTACACCTTC. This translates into CASSSSGTGPYGYTF.

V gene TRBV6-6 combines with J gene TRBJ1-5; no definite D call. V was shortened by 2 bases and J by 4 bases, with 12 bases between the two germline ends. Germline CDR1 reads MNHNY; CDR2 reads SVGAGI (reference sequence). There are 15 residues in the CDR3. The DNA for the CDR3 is TGTGCCAGCAGTTACAAGCCGGAAACAAATCAGCCCCAGCATTTT. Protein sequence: CASSYKPETNQPQHF.

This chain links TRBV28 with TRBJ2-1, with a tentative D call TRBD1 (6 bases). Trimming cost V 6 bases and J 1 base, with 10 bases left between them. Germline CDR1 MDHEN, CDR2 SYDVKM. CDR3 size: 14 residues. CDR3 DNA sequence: TGTGCCAGCAGGGGCGGACAGTCCTACAATGAGCAGTTCTTC. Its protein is CASRGGQSYNEQFF.

The CDR3 nucleotides are TGTGCCAGCAGCCTCTACGAGCAGTACTTC. It is translated as CASSLYEQYF. This rearrangement joins TRBV2 to TRBJ2-7; D gene unclear. V lost 6 bases and J 3 bases, leaving 3 bases between the germline ends. CDR1 is SNHLY, CDR2 FYNNEI, per germline. The length of the CDR3 is 10 residues.

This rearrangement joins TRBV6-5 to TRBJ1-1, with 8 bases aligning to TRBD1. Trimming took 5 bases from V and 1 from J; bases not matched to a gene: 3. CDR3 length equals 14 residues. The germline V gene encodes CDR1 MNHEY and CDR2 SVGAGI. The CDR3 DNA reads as TGTGCCAGCAGTACAGGGGGTGGGAACACTGAAGCTTTCTTT. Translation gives CASSTGGGNTEAFF.

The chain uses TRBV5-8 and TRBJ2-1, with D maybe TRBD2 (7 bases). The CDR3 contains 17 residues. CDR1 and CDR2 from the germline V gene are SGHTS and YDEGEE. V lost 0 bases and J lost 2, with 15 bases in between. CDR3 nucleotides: TGTGCCAGCAGCTTGGTGAGGGGGGGCGGCACCTACAATGAGCAGTTCTTC. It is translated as CASSLVRGGGTYNEQFF.

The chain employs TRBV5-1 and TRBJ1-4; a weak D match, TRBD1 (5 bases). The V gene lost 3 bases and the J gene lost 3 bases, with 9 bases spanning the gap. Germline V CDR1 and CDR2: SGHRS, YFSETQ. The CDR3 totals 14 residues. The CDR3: CASSSGGANEKLFF. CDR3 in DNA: TGCGCCAGCAGCTCGGGAGGGGCTAATGAAAAACTGTTTTTT.